One sample yielded the 28 T cell receptor beta chains listed below, sequenced in a study of graft-versus-host responses after intestinal transplantation. TCRdb's table, derived via immunoSEQ multiplex PCR, lists solely in-frame clones and lacks some. The top ten hold roughly 1% of the sample, which has around 97,000 clones, 93% seen once. Their cognate antigens are unknown. The specimen comprised unstimulated CD8+ T cells sorted from spleen or lymph node cells, sampled before intestinal transplant. These receptors originate from a human donor who received an intestinal transplant.

The V gene is TRBV7-9, the J gene TRBJ2-7; 10 nucleotides agree with TRBD2. Germline CDR1 reads SEHNR; CDR2 reads FQNEAQ (reference sequence). The CDR3 runs 13 residues. Trimming took 5 bases from V and 7 from J; bases not matched to a gene: 5. The CDR3 coding sequence is TGTGCCAGCAGCCCAGCGGGGGGGCTTGAGCAGTACTTC. Translating gives CASSPAGGLEQYF. Together with reference TRBV7-9 and TRBJ2-7, the CDR3 gives the full variable domain: DTGVSQNPRHKITKRGQNVTFRCDPISEHNRLYWYRQTLGQGPEFLTYFQNEAQLEKSRLLSDRFSAERPKGSFSTLEIQRTEQGDSAMYLCASSPAGGLEQYFGPGTRLTVT.

The rearrangement links TRBV10-3 to TRBJ2-5; 16 positions agree with TRBD2. CDR1 ENHRY and CDR2 SYGVKD come from the germline V gene. The CDR3 covers 19 residues. Trimming removed 4 bases from V and 2 bases from J; junction bases left unmatched: 10. CDR3 sequence (DNA): TGTGCCATCAGTGGCCCGGGACTAGCGGGGGGGCGAGGACAAGAGACCCAGTACTTC. Amino acid sequence: CAISGPGLAGGRGQETQYF.

This rearrangement joins TRBV9 to TRBJ1-3, with D maybe TRBD1 (5 bases). Germline V gives CDR1 SGDLS, CDR2 YYNGEE. Trimming left V 3 bases short and J 2 bases short, with 12 bases between. The CDR3 is 15 residues long. Here the CDR3 DNA reads TGTGCCAGCAGCGCCCAGGGACTCCCTGGAAACACCATATATTTT. Encoded protein: CASSAQGLPGNTIYF.

The rearrangement joins TRBV4-1 to TRBJ2-5; D is uncertain. V shed 5 bases and J shed 5 bases, with 18 bases lying between them. Germline CDR1 is MGHRA and CDR2 is YSYEKL. This CDR3 has 15 amino acids. CDR3 region: CASSSLSDLAETQYF. The DNA of the CDR3 is TGCGCCAGCAGCAGTCTCTCCGACTTGGCGGAGACCCAGTACTTC.

V and J are TRBV6-6 and TRBJ1-1; D remains unclear. The CDR3 length is 11 residues. Trimming left V 3 bases short and J 4 bases short, with 3 bases between. Germline lookup yields CDR1 MNHNY and CDR2 SVGAGI (reference sequence). CDR3 sequence reads: CASSYLTEAFF. The CDR3 DNA is TGTGCCAGCAGTTATCTCACTGAAGCTTTCTTT.

This chain links TRBV30 with TRBJ2-3; D unclear. The CDR3 extends over 16 amino acids. Trimming removed 1 base from V and 0 bases from J, with 14 bases in between. Germline CDR1 is GTSNPN and CDR2 is SVGIG (reference sequence). CDR3 DNA: TGTGCCTGGAGTGAGGTTGCTATTTTGAGCACAGATACGCAGTATTTT. This sequence encodes CAWSEVAILSTDTQYF.

The gene calls are TRBV9 and TRBJ2-3; D may be TRBD1 (8 bases). Per the germline V gene, CDR1 is SGDLS and CDR2 is YYNGEE. There are 18 residues in the CDR3. Trimming left V 3 bases short and J 6 bases short, with 26 bases between. The CDR3 DNA reads as TGTGCCAGCAGCGGCAGGAGACAGGGGAGGGGTCCCCAGGATACGCAGTATTTT. Translation gives CASSGRRQGRGPQDTQYF.

The rearrangement joins TRBV5-5 to TRBJ2-7; D may be TRBD1 (6 bases). The germline V and J ends were trimmed by 0 bases and 5 bases, with 15 bases remaining between them. The CDR3 is 15 amino acids. Looked up from germline, CDR1 is SGHKS and CDR2 is YYEKEE (reference sequence). The CDR3 DNA is TGTGCCAGCAGCTTGGTGGGCAGGGGAAGGAACGAGCAGTACTTC. The encoded protein is CASSLVGRGRNEQYF. Based on the CDR3 plus reference TRBV5-5 and TRBJ2-7, the full variable domain is DAGVTQSPTHLIKTRGQQVTLRCSPISGHKSVSWYQQVLGQGPQFIFQYYEKEERGRGNFPDRFSARQFPNYSSELNVNALLLGDSALYLCASSLVGRGRNEQYFGPGTRLTVT.

This chain links TRBV19 with TRBJ1-1; a weak D match, TRBD1 (5 bases). V gave up 0 bases and J gave up 6 bases, with 11 bases separating them. Germline lookup yields CDR1 LNHDA and CDR2 SQIVND (reference sequence). CDR3 length: 14 residues. CDR3 in amino acids: CASSIEVGASEAFF. In nucleotides, the CDR3 is TGTGCCAGTAGTATAGAGGTTGGGGCATCTGAAGCTTTCTTT.

This clone has a single count. This chain links TRBV13 with TRBJ2-5, with 9 bases identical to TRBD2. CDR3 length: 15 amino acids. Germline trimming cut 4 bases from V and 3 bases from J; bases unmatched to any gene: 6. Germline CDR1 and CDR2: PRHDT and FYEKMQ (reference sequence). CDR3 region: CASSYGVAGEETQYF. In DNA, the CDR3 is TGTGCCAGCAGCTATGGGGTAGCGGGGGAAGAGACCCAGTACTTC. The complete variable domain, with remaining parts taken from reference TRBV13 and TRBJ2-5, reads AAGVIQSPRHLIKEKRETATLKCYPIPRHDTVYWYQQGPGQDPQFLISFYEKMQSDKGSIPDRFSAQQFSDYHSELNMSSLELGDSALYFCASSYGVAGEETQYFGPGTRLLVL.

This sequence joins TRBV14 and TRBJ2-3; D perhaps matches TRBD2 (7 bases). V was cut by 0 bases and J by 2 bases, with 15 bases left in between. This CDR3 spans 17 amino acids. Germline V CDR1 and CDR2: SGHDN, FVKESK. CDR3 loop: CASSQDWRGPYTDTQYF. The CDR3 nucleotides read TGTGCCAGCAGCCAAGATTGGCGGGGGCCCTACACAGATACGCAGTATTTT.

The CDR3 protein is CASSEAPLTGLVVGDTQYF. As DNA, the CDR3 is TGTGCCAGCAGTGAAGCGCCCTTGACAGGGTTGGTCGTGGGAGATACGCAGTATTTT. The chain recombines TRBV2 with TRBJ2-3, with 7 bases aligning to TRBD1. The CDR3 extends over 19 amino acids. Trimming at V came to 0 bases and at J to 5 bases, leaving 17 bases not matched to a gene. Per the germline V gene, CDR1 is SNHLY and CDR2 is FYNNEI. The full variable domain, its missing parts supplied by reference TRBV2 and TRBJ2-3, is EPEVTQTPSHQVTQMGQEVILRCVPISNHLYFYWYRQILGQKVEFLVSFYNNEISEKSEIFDDQFSVERPDGSNFTLKIRSTKLEDSAMYFCASSEAPLTGLVVGDTQYFGPGTRLTVL.

J is TRBJ2-1 and V is TRBV9, with TRBD2 matching 11 bases. The V gene end was trimmed by 2 bases and the J gene end by 1 base; junction bases not matched to a gene: 5. From germline, CDR1 is SGDLS and CDR2 YYNGEE. The CDR3 runs to 17 residues. The CDR3 coding sequence is TGTGCCAGCAGCGTGAAGGGACTAGCGGATTCCTACAATGAGCAGTTCTTC. It codes for CASSVKGLADSYNEQFF.

V gene TRBV11-2 combines with J gene TRBJ2-2; D perhaps matches TRBD2 (5 bases). V lost 5 bases and J 0 bases, leaving 10 bases between the germline ends. CDR1 is SGHAT, CDR2 FQNNGV, per germline. This CDR3 has 15 residues. CDR3 DNA: TGTGCCAGCAGCCCCAAGCGGACGAACACCGGGGAGCTGTTTTTT. It is translated as CASSPKRTNTGELFF.

The V and J genes are TRBV5-1 and TRBJ1-1; no reliable D call. Germline V gives CDR1 SGHRS, CDR2 YFSETQ. V was pared by 0 bases and J by 0 bases, with 3 bases between. This CDR3 comprises 13 residues. The CDR3 DNA sequence: TGCGCCAGCAGCTTGGCCGTGAACACTGAAGCTTTCTTT. Translated: CASSLAVNTEAFF.

The rearrangement links TRBV7-2 to TRBJ2-7; D unresolved. The CDR3 is 13 residues long. V lost 8 bases and J lost 4, with 15 bases in between. Germline-derived CDR1 and CDR2 are SGHTA and FQGNSA. CDR3: CASELSGSYEQYF. The CDR3, as DNA: TGTGCCAGCGAATTATCTGGCTCATACGAGCAGTACTTC.

The chain employs TRBV7-6 and TRBJ1-2; TRBD1 aligns across 7 bases. V shed 5 bases, J shed 8 bases, and the junction held 11 bases outside the gene matches. This CDR3 is built from 14 residues. The germline V gene encodes CDR1 SGHVS and CDR2 FNYEAQ. The CDR3 coding sequence is TGTGCCAGCAGCCCCCAGGGGGTCTCTCGAGGCTACACCTTC. Amino acids: CASSPQGVSRGYTF.

The rearrangement joins TRBV5-1 to TRBJ1-1; TRBD1 agrees at 8 bases. Germline CDR1 and CDR2: SGHRS and YFSETQ. The CDR3 has 15 amino acids. Losses at the gene ends were 0 bases for V and 2 bases for J; bases not matched to a gene: 3. In DNA, the CDR3 is TGCGCCAGCAGCTTGGTCGGACAGGGTAACACTGAAGCTTTCTTT. Protein product: CASSLVGQGNTEAFF.

The chain uses TRBV7-2 and TRBJ2-1; D unclear. V was trimmed by 1 base and J by 8 bases, leaving 6 bases between them. The length of the CDR3 is 12 residues. Germline lookup yields CDR1 SGHTA and CDR2 FQGNSA. CDR3 nucleotide sequence: TGTGCCAGCAGCTTAGGGTGGGATGAGCAGTTCTTC. It encodes CASSLGWDEQFF.

Only one count was recorded for this clone. The CDR3 DNA reads TGTGCCAGCAGTCCCGGGACAGGGACCACTGAAGCTTTCTTT. This sequence encodes CASSPGTGTTEAFF. The chain recombines TRBV11-2 with TRBJ1-1; 9 positions match TRBD1. This CDR3 is built from 14 residues. The germline V gene encodes CDR1 SGHAT and CDR2 FQNNGV. The V gene end was trimmed by 6 bases and the J gene end by 4 bases; junction bases not matched to a gene: 6.

This clone has a single count. V and J are TRBV6-5 and TRBJ2-1; the D call may be TRBD1 or TRBD2 (6 bases each). Trimming took off 4 bases at V and 10 bases at J, with 14 bases between the two ends. This CDR3 comprises 13 residues. Germline-derived CDR1 and CDR2 are MNHEY and SVGAGI. The CDR3 here is CASSWGARQEQFF. Written as DNA, the CDR3 is TGTGCCAGCAGTTGGGGGGCCAGGCAGGAGCAGTTCTTC.

J is TRBJ2-3 and V is TRBV15, with a tentative D call TRBD1 (6 bases). The length of the CDR3 is 19 residues. V shed 2 bases and J shed 2 bases, with 23 bases lying between them. Germline V gene sequence: CDR1 LNHNV, CDR2 YYDKDF (reference sequence). Here the CDR3 reads CATSRPLGDIAIFTDTQYF. CDR3 DNA: TGTGCCACCAGCAGACCGCTAGGGGACATAGCGATTTTCACAGATACGCAGTATTTT. Looking up the rest from reference TRBV15 and TRBJ2-3 gives the full variable domain: DAMVIQNPRYQVTQFGKPVTLSCSQTLNHNVMYWYQQKSSQAPKLLFHYYDKDFNNEADTPDNFQSRRPNTSFCFLDIRSPGLGDTAMYLCATSRPLGDIAIFTDTQYFGPGTRLTVL.

The chain links TRBV4-1 to TRBJ2-5; 8 bases fit TRBD2. Trimming took 0 bases from V and 4 from J; bases not matched to a gene: 7. This CDR3 is built from 16 residues. From germline, CDR1 is MGHRA and CDR2 YSYEKL. The CDR3 protein is CASSQENGGASETQYF. CDR3 sequence (DNA): TGCGCCAGCAGCCAAGAGAACGGGGGGGCGTCAGAGACCCAGTACTTC.

This chain uses TRBV9 with TRBJ2-2; D is unresolved. The CDR3 loop spans 13 amino acids. Germline V gene data show CDR1 as SGDLS and CDR2 as YYNGEE. Trimming took off 0 bases at V and 5 bases at J, with 5 bases between the two ends. Here the CDR3 reads CASSVGLTGELFF. The DNA of the CDR3 is TGTGCCAGCAGCGTAGGATTAACCGGGGAGCTGTTTTTT.

The chain combines TRBV7-2 with TRBJ2-6, with unresolved D. V dropped 1 base and J dropped 4 bases, with 8 bases sitting between them. Germline values: CDR1 SGHTA, CDR2 FQGNSA. The CDR3 runs 15 residues. This CDR3 is CASSLGVAGANVLTF. The DNA for the CDR3 is TGTGCCAGCAGCTTAGGGGTCGCCGGGGCCAACGTCCTGACTTTC.

In DNA, the CDR3 is TGTGCCAGCAGCCAAGATAGTGGCTTGAACACTGAAGCTTTCTTT. Protein sequence: CASSQDSGLNTEAFF. V gene TRBV4-2 combines with J gene TRBJ1-1; unclear D gene. Trimming stripped 0 bases from V and 0 bases from J, with 8 bases between. From germline, CDR1 is LGHNA and CDR2 YNFKEQ. The CDR3 contains 15 residues.

V usage is TRBV27 and J usage is TRBJ2-1, with 12 bases identical to TRBD2. Germline values: CDR1 MNHEY, CDR2 SMNVEV (reference sequence). J was trimmed by 8 bases and V by 7 bases; bases with no gene match: 12. The CDR3 spans 16 residues. The CDR3 loop is CASTSLAGGLFHEQFF. CDR3 DNA sequence: TGTGCCAGCACGTCCCTAGCGGGGGGGCTTTTTCATGAGCAGTTCTTC.

The chain couples TRBV29-1 to TRBJ2-7; D is unclear. The germline gives CDR1 SQVTM, CDR2 ANQGSEA. V was pared by 3 bases and J by 4 bases, with 13 bases between. The CDR3 contains 13 residues. The CDR3 loop is CSVEVQGAYEQYF. The CDR3, as DNA: TGCAGCGTTGAGGTACAAGGAGCGTACGAGCAGTACTTC.